One and the same sample provided the 25 T cell receptor beta chains below, sequenced in a study of Graves' ophthalmopathy and Graves' hyperthyroidism. RNA transcripts were the template, and TCR beta CDR3 regions were amplified from them. The authors performed first-round RT-PCR with HTBI primers and then a second-round multiplex PCR. One entry per CDR3 protein, called by TCRdb with MiXCR from the multiplex PCR reads. This table holds approximately 1.2 million distinct CDR3 sequences, roughly 35% found once. Sequencing was done on a sample of peripheral blood or thyroid tissue (not recorded which). Receptors were obtained from an adult man with Graves' hyperthyroidism.

This clonotype was found a few times. The rearrangement joins TRBV7-9 to TRBJ2-5; D uncertain. This CDR3 region has 12 residues. Germline CDR1 and CDR2: SEHNR and FQNEAQ (reference sequence). V was clipped by 4 bases and J by 0 bases, with 3 bases between them. This CDR3 is CASSYDQETQYF. The CDR3 nucleotides are TGTGCCAGCAGCTACGACCAAGAGACCCAGTACTTC.

This clonotype was found many times. This chain uses TRBV9 with TRBJ2-5, with TRBD2 matching over 9 bases. The CDR3 sequence is 16 residues long. The germline V gene encodes CDR1 SGDLS and CDR2 YYNGEE. The V gene end was trimmed by 2 bases and the J gene end by 1 base; junction bases not matched to a gene: 6. CDR3 nucleotides: TGTGCCAGCAGCGTCAATAGCGGGGGCGCCCAAGAGACCCAGTACTTC. Its protein product is CASSVNSGGAQETQYF.

This clonotype has just a few counts. The gene calls are TRBV5-1 and TRBJ2-5; possibly TRBD2 for D (6 bases). The germline CDR1 and CDR2 sequences are SGHRS and YFSETQ. This CDR3 is built from 14 residues. V was shortened by 5 bases and J by 5 bases, with 16 bases between the two germline ends. In nucleotides, the CDR3 is TGCGCCAGCAGGCGGACGGCGGGAATGGAGACCCAGTACTTC. This encodes CASRRTAGMETQYF. Filled out from reference TRBV5-1 and TRBJ2-5, the complete variable domain reads KAGVTQTPRYLIKTRGQQVTLSCSPISGHRSVSWYQQTPGQGLQFLFEYFSETQRNKGNFPGRFSGRQFSNSRSEMNVSTLELGDSALYLCASRRTAGMETQYFGPGTRLLVL.

The table lists this clonotype with many counts. The V call is TRBV12-3 or TRBV12-4, the J call TRBJ1-2; TRBD1 matches 12 bases. The CDR3 covers 15 residues. V shed 5 bases and J 7 bases; nucleotides not matched to a gene: 8. The CDR3 region has the DNA TGTGCCAGCAGTCTCGGGACAGGGGGCGATCTTGGCTACACCTTC. Its translation: CASSLGTGGDLGYTF.

In its sample, this clonotype was seen a few times. The V and J genes are TRBV20-1 and TRBJ2-7, with 12 bases lining up with TRBD1. Germline CDR1 is DFQATT and CDR2 is SNEGSKA (reference sequence). With V trimmed by 0 bases and J by 4 bases, 4 bases remained unmatched. CDR3 length equals 15 residues. The CDR3 region has the DNA TGCAGTGCTAGAGATGGGACAGGGGGCCGGTACGAGCAGTACTTC. It translates to CSARDGTGGRYEQYF.

This clonotype was detected ten times or more. As DNA, the CDR3 is TGCAGTGCTCCTAGGAGGGTGGGCTCCTACGAGCAGTACTTC. Translated: CSAPRRVGSYEQYF. The V gene is TRBV20-1, the J gene TRBJ2-7, with a tentative D call TRBD2 (6 bases). Germline CDR1 and CDR2: DFQATT and SNEGSKA (reference sequence). This CDR3 contains 14 residues. The germline V and J ends were trimmed by 5 bases and 0 bases, with 14 bases remaining between them.

The V gene is TRBV30, the J gene TRBJ1-2; D uncertain. The V gene lost 1 base and the J gene lost 8 bases, with 8 bases spanning the gap. The germline gives CDR1 GTSNPN, CDR2 SVGIG (reference sequence). This CDR3 is 11 amino acids long. The CDR3 region is CAWSDLGGYTF. The CDR3 DNA sequence: TGTGCCTGGAGTGATTTAGGGGGCTACACCTTC.

Comment on this clonotype: A much larger clone differs from this one at a single base, so this may be a read error. V gene TRBV15 combines with J gene TRBJ2-5; the match to TRBD2 covers 14 bases. The germline V gene encodes CDR1 LNHNV and CDR2 YYDKDF (reference sequence). The length of the CDR3 is 17 residues. This CDR3 is CASSPGTSGSPGETQYF. In DNA, the CDR3 is TGTGCCAGCAGCCCTGGGACTAGCGGGAGCCCCGGGGAGACCCAGTACTTC. The complete variable domain, with remaining parts taken from reference TRBV15 and TRBJ2-5, reads DAMVIQNPRYQVTQFGKPVTLSCSQTLNHNVMYWYQQKSSQAPKLLFHYYDKDFNNEADTPDNFQSRRPNTSFCFLDIRSPGLGDTAMYLCASSPGTSGSPGETQYFGPGTRLLVL.

At least ten counts were recorded for this clonotype. The chain combines TRBV20-1 with TRBJ1-5; TRBD1 is a possible D gene (5 bases). Germline CDR1 DFQATT, CDR2 SNEGSKA (reference sequence). The CDR3 covers 17 residues. CDR3 coding DNA: TGCAGCGTAAGGGTACGGGGGGACCACTATAGCAATCAGCCCCAGCATTTT. It specifies CSVRVRGDHYSNQPQHF.

The rearrangement links TRBV9 to TRBJ2-2, with no clear D. The germline gives CDR1 SGDLS, CDR2 YYNGEE. There are 13 residues in the CDR3. Trimming pared 0 bases from V and 5 bases from J, leaving 5 bases between. CDR3 sequence reads: CASSVGSTGELFF. As DNA, the CDR3 is TGTGCCAGCAGCGTAGGATCGACCGGGGAGCTGTTTTTT.

This clonotype was detected many times. The rearrangement links TRBV11-3 to TRBJ1-1; no clear D. CDR1 SGHNT and CDR2 YENEEA come from the germline V gene. V was cut by 0 bases and J by 11 bases, with 16 bases left in between. This CDR3 is built from 14 residues. This CDR3 is CASSLDGQDGKAFF. CDR3 DNA: TGTGCCAGCAGCTTAGATGGGCAGGATGGGAAGGCTTTCTTT.

The J gene is TRBJ1-2, the V gene TRBV10-3, with D possibly TRBD1 on 6 matching bases. Germline CDR1 is ENHRY and CDR2 is SYGVKD. Trimming shortened V by 6 bases and J by 2 bases, and 16 bases separated the two germline ends. The CDR3 extends over 15 amino acids. CDR3 region: CAIRSDSLLNYGYTF. The CDR3 DNA sequence: TGTGCCATCAGATCGGACAGTCTTTTAAACTATGGCTACACCTTC.

Ten or more counts support this clonotype. The J gene is TRBJ2-7, the V gene TRBV10-3; D remains unclear. Trimming pared 10 bases from V and 3 bases from J, leaving 10 bases between. CDR1 ENHRY and CDR2 SYGVKD come from the germline V gene. The CDR3 length is 11 residues. CDR3 protein: CATADIYEQYF. CDR3 nucleotide sequence: TGTGCCACCGCTGACATCTACGAGCAGTACTTC.

The chain couples TRBV3-1 to TRBJ2-7; D is unclear. The CDR3 sequence is 14 residues long. The germline gives CDR1 LGHDT, CDR2 YNNKEL (reference sequence). Trimming cost V 3 bases and J 11 bases, with 20 bases left between them. CDR3 loop: CASSHSVGPLEEYF. CDR3 coding DNA: TGTGCCAGCAGCCACAGCGTAGGACCGTTAGAAGAGTACTTC.

Notes on this clonotype: At one of its ends the junction is not consistent with the germline gene, which may arise from a read error. The chain recombines TRBV29-1 with TRBJ1-2; no reliable D call. The CDR3 runs to 14 residues. The germline CDR1 and CDR2 sequences are SQVTM and ANQGSEA. As DNA, the CDR3 is TGCAGCTTTGACGCCAACCGGATAAACTATGGCTACACCTTC. It translates to CSFDANRINYGYTF.

This clonotype was found many times. This rearrangement joins TRBV6-5 to TRBJ2-5; D is perhaps TRBD2 (7 bases). The germline V gene encodes CDR1 MNHEY and CDR2 SVGAGI. Trimming removed 0 bases from V and 7 bases from J, with 15 bases in between. The CDR3 sequence is 15 residues long. CDR3 nucleotides: TGTGCCAGCAGTTACTCGTGGGGGGGCCTAGGGACCCAGTACTTC. Amino acid sequence: CASSYSWGGLGTQYF.

In this sample, this clonotype turned up many times. The chain carries TRBV6-6 and TRBJ2-7, with D unresolved. The CDR3 covers 11 residues. Trimming shortened V by 5 bases and J by 6 bases, and 8 bases separated the two germline ends. Germline loops: CDR1 MNHNY, CDR2 SVGAGI (reference sequence). CDR3 DNA: TGTGCCAGCAGTAGGACCAGCGAGCAGTACTTC. Translation: CASSRTSEQYF.

This clonotype was seen repeatedly, ten times or more. This chain connects TRBV12-3 or TRBV12-4 to TRBJ1-1; 7 nucleotides align to TRBD1. V shed 6 bases, J shed 6 bases, and the junction held 7 bases outside the gene matches. The CDR3 loop spans 13 amino acids. As DNA, the CDR3 is TGTGCCAGCAGCCTACGACAGGGCGCTGAAGCTTTCTTT. Protein product: CASSLRQGAEAFF.

This clonotype was seen at least ten times. This sequence joins TRBV7-2 and TRBJ2-5; 14 bases are a match to TRBD2. V lost 5 bases, J lost 5 bases, and 4 bases stayed unmatched. This CDR3 contains 15 residues. Germline lookup yields CDR1 SGHTA and CDR2 FQGNSA. CDR3 bases: TGTGCCAGCAGCCAGGGACTAGCGGGGGCGGAGACCCAGTACTTC. Translation: CASSQGLAGAETQYF.

This clonotype was found a few times. This sequence joins TRBV6-2 or TRBV6-3 and TRBJ2-7; D is perhaps TRBD1 (7 bases). CDR1 and CDR2 (germline): MNHEY, SVGEGT. There are 13 residues in the CDR3. V gave up 10 bases and J gave up 4 bases, with 17 bases separating them. Written as DNA, the CDR3 is TGTGCCACCCGAACAGGGGCGGGGTACGAGCAGTACTTC. Translated: CATRTGAGYEQYF.

The chain uses TRBV24-1 and TRBJ2-1; 12 nucleotides agree with TRBD2. CDR1 and CDR2 from the germline V gene are KGHDR and SFDVKD. With 1 base clipped from V and 8 bases from J, the junction kept 2 bases outside the gene matches. This CDR3 has 15 residues. CDR3 sequence (DNA): TGTGCCACCAGTGATTTCCGACTAGCGGGAGATGAGCAGTTCTTC. It translates to CATSDFRLAGDEQFF.

Worth noting for this clonotype: Lacking the conserved final phenylalanine or tryptophan, this CDR3 likely reflects a read error. As DNA, the CDR3 is TGTGCCAGCAGCTCGTCGGGGTGGGAGGGAGAGTCCCACGAGCAGTACCTC. It translates to CASSSSGWEGESHEQYL. The gene calls are TRBV14 and TRBJ2-7, with 7 bases identical to TRBD2. The CDR3 sequence is 17 residues long. The V gene end was trimmed by 5 bases and the J gene end by 5 bases; junction bases not matched to a gene: 18. Per germline, CDR1 SGHDN and CDR2 FVKESK.

This clonotype was counted ten times or more. V is TRBV20-1 and J is TRBJ2-5; weak D call: TRBD1 (6 bases). V was cut by 6 bases and J by 1 base, with 18 bases left in between. The CDR3 has 15 amino acids. CDR1 and CDR2 from the germline V gene are DFQATT and SNEGSKA (reference sequence). CDR3 coding DNA: TGCAGTGCCAACCGGGACACCGAAACCCAAGAGACCCAGTACTTC. It encodes CSANRDTETQETQYF.

This rearrangement joins TRBV7-2 to TRBJ2-6, with a possible D match to TRBD1 (5 bases). Germline V gene lookup returns CDR1 SGHTA and CDR2 FQGNSA. The V and J ends lost 4 bases and 2 bases respectively, with 9 bases between them. The CDR3 runs 15 residues. The CDR3 bases are TGTGCCAGCAGCTCCCTGGGGCCTGGGGCCAACGTCCTGACTTTC. Its protein is CASSSLGPGANVLTF.

The chain recombines TRBV11-1 with TRBJ1-5; a weak D match, TRBD1 (5 bases). Between the trimmed V and J ends, which lost 3 bases and 6 bases, there was a span of 12 bases. The CDR3 is 14 amino acids. The germline V gene encodes CDR1 SGHAT and CDR2 FQDESV (reference sequence). This CDR3 reads CASSFGTGPQPQHF. The DNA of the CDR3 is TGTGCCAGCAGCTTCGGGACTGGGCCTCAGCCCCAGCATTTT.